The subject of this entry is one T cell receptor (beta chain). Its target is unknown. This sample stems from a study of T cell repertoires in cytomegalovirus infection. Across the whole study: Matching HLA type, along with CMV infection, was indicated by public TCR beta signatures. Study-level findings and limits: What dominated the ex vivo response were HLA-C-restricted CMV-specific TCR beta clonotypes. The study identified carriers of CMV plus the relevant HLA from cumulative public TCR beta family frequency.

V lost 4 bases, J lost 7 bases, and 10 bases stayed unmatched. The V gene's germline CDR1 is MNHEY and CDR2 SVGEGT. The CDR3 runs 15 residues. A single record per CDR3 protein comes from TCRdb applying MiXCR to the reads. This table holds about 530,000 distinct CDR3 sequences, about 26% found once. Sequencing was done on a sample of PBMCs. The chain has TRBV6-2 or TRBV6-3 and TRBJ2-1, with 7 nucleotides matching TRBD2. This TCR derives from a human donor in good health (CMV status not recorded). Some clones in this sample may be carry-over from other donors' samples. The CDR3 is CASSFYGGSGNEQFF. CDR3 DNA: TGTGCCAGCAGTTTTTATGGCGGGAGTGGTAATGAGCAGTTCTTC.